Listed below are T cell receptor beta chains from one sample, sequenced in a study of blood T cell repertoires in COVID-19. This table comes from immunoSEQ multiplex PCR, and its TCRdb copy is limited to in-frame clones, with some not included. The sample lists around 200,000 clones, around 84% occurring once. Sequenced input: peripheral blood. These receptor sequences come from a man aged 40-50 years with active or convalescent COVID-19. The CDR3 runs from the conserved cysteine through the conserved F or W. D genes are given only for firm matches. Size is omitted from some rows. Given values are once, few, many or a class for expanded clones.

d_gene	j_gene	v_gene	abundance	CDR3nt	CDR3aa
TRBD2	TRBJ2-2	TRBV29-1	-	TGCAGCGTCCCAGGCGATCTAGCGGGGGGAACCGGGGAGCTGTTTTTT	CSVPGDLAGGTGELFF
-	TRBJ1-6	TRBV30	-	TGTGCCTGGACAATACAGGTTCGTAATTCACCCCTCCACTTT	CAWTIQVRNSPLHF
-	TRBJ1-5	TRBV19	-	TGTGCCAGTAGTATATCCCATAGCAATCAGCCCCAGCATTTT	CASSISHSNQPQHF
-	TRBJ1-5	TRBV6-6	-	TGTGCCAGCAGTTACGACAGTAGCAATCAGCCCCAGCATTTT	CASSYDSSNQPQHF
TRBD2	TRBJ2-5	TRBV20-1	once	TGCAGTGCTAGTGGGACTAGACGGGAGACCCAGTACTTC	CSASGTRRETQYF
TRBD2	TRBJ2-5	TRBV3-1/TRBV3-2	-	TGTGCCAGCAGCCAAGATGGCGGGGGGGGCCTGGAGACCCAGTACTTC	CASSQDGGGGLETQYF
TRBD1	TRBJ2-7	TRBV7-9	-	TGTGCCAGCAGCGAGACAGGGAGCTACGAGCAGTACTTC	CASSETGSYEQYF
TRBD2	TRBJ2-5	TRBV6-6	-	TGTGCCAGCAGCTCTTTCGGGGGAGCGGGGGGACCCATAAAGGGGGAGACCCAGTACTTC	CASSSFGGAGGPIKGETQYF
-	TRBJ2-3	TRBV4-1	-	TGCGCCAGCCAGCCCCCAAAGGGGGGGGGCACAGATACGCAGTATTTT	CASQPPKGGGTDTQYF
-	TRBJ2-3	TRBV28	-	TGTGCCAGCGGGTTGGGGGGGCCCCCCACAGATACGCAGTATTTT	CASGLGGPPTDTQYF
TRBD1	TRBJ2-7	TRBV7-3	-	TGTGCCAGCAGCTTAGACAGGGCCTACGAGCAGTACTTC	CASSLDRAYEQYF
TRBD2	TRBJ2-1	TRBV4-1	-	TGCGCCAGCAGCCAAGACCCTGCGGGGGTTGAGCAGTTCTTC	CASSQDPAGVEQFF
-	TRBJ1-1	TRBV25-1	once	TGTGCCAGCAGCCCACTAATCTGGAACACTGAAGCTTTCTTT	CASSPLIWNTEAFF
-	TRBJ1-2	TRBV29-1	few	TGCAGCGTTGAAGACACAGTACTCAGCTATGGCTACACCTTC	CSVEDTVLSYGYTF
TRBD1	TRBJ1-2	TRBV30	-	TGTGCCTGGAGCGCTGACAGGGGCTTGTATGGCTACACCTTC	CAWSADRGLYGYTF
-	TRBJ1-1	TRBV4-1	-	TGCGCCAGCAGCCAGAGAACAGGGAATACTGAAGCTTTCTTT	CASSQRTGNTEAFF
TRBD1	TRBJ2-1	TRBV2	-	TGTGCCAGCACCTTCGGACAGGAAGCCTACAATGAGCAGTTCTTC	CASTFGQEAYNEQFF
-	TRBJ1-6	TRBV6-7	-	TGTGCCAGCAGTTACTCCCCTGAGGGAGAGTCCCATAATTCACCCCTCCACTTT	CASSYSPEGESHNSPLHF
-	TRBJ1-2	TRBV18	few	TGTGCCAGCTCACCAGAGAGTAACTATGGCTACACCTTC	CASSPESNYGYTF
TRBD1	TRBJ1-6	TRBV5-1	-	TGCGCCAGCAGCTGGACAGGGGCCGCTAATTCACCCCTCCACTTT	CASSWTGAANSPLHF
-	TRBJ1-2	TRBV12-5	-	TGTGCTAGTGCCCCCGGTGGCGGCTATGGCTACACCTTC	CASAPGGGYGYTF
-	TRBJ2-3	TRBV7-3	once	TGTGCCAGCAGCGGTCTAGCAGCGGATACGCAGTATTTT	CASSGLAADTQYF
-	TRBJ2-4	TRBV11-2	-	TGTGCCAGCAGCTCCTACAGGGTAGGCAAAAACATTCAGTACTTC	CASSSYRVGKNIQYF
TRBD1	TRBJ1-2	TRBV2	-	TGTGCCAGCAGTATCGGGGACAGGGGTGGCTACACCTTC	CASSIGDRGGYTF
-	TRBJ1-2	TRBV10-3	-	TGTGCCATCAGTGCGGCGGGGGACAATGGCTACACCTTC	CAISAAGDNGYTF
-	TRBJ1-5	TRBV7-9	-	TGTGCCAGCAGCTTAGGACAGGCCAATCAGCCCCAGCATTTT	CASSLGQANQPQHF
-	TRBJ1-4	TRBV9	-	TGTGCCAGCAGCGTTGGTTTACAACCAAAAACTAATGAAAAACTGTTTTTT	CASSVGLQPKTNEKLFF
-	TRBJ2-7	TRBV7-6	-	TGTGCCAGCAGCTTAGAGCTCGGAGGAACCTACGAGCAGTACTTC	CASSLELGGTYEQYF
TRBD1	TRBJ1-2	TRBV3-1/TRBV3-2	-	TGTGCCAGCAGCCGGACAGGGGACTATGGCTACACCTTC	CASSRTGDYGYTF
-	TRBJ1-2	TRBV6-5	-	TGTGCCAGCAGTTACTCTGGAGGGACGGATGGCTACACCTTC	CASSYSGGTDGYTF
TRBD1	TRBJ2-2	TRBV19	-	TGTGCCAGTAGTGACAGGGGAAACACCGGGGAGCTGTTTTTT	CASSDRGNTGELFF
-	TRBJ2-5	TRBV2	few	TGTGCCAGCAACATGAAGACCCAGTACTTC	CASNMKTQYF
-	TRBJ1-1	TRBV2	-	TGTGCCAGCAGTCTTGGGCTGAGCACTGAAGCTTTCTTT	CASSLGLSTEAFF
-	TRBJ1-3	TRBV24-1	-	TGTGCCACCAGTGAACTGACAGTCTCTGGAAACACCATATATTTT	CATSELTVSGNTIYF
TRBD1	TRBJ2-3	TRBV7-9	-	TGTGCCAGCAGCTTCCCTTCGGACAGGATTGAGGATACGCAGTATTTT	CASSFPSDRIEDTQYF
-	TRBJ1-3	TRBV7-3	-	TGTGCCAGCAGCTTGGACAGTTCTGGAAACACCATATATTTT	CASSLDSSGNTIYF
TRBD1	TRBJ2-5	TRBV2	-	TGTGCCAGCAGGGACCGGGACAGGGGGCCTGAGACCCAGTACTTC	CASRDRDRGPETQYF
TRBD1	TRBJ2-7	TRBV27	-	TGTGCCAGCAGGTGGACAGGGGGCGACGAGCAGTACTTC	CASRWTGGDEQYF
-	TRBJ1-2	TRBV6-6	once	TGTGCCAGCAGAAAAGACGGACAGCCCTATGGCTACACCTTC	CASRKDGQPYGYTF
-	TRBJ1-1	TRBV4-1	-	TGCGCCAGCAGCCAATTACAGGTGCGTGGGGCTTTCTTT	CASSQLQVRGAFF
TRBD2	TRBJ2-4	TRBV4-3	-	TGCGCCAGCAGCCAAGATATGGGGGGGGTAAAAAACATTCAGTACTTC	CASSQDMGGVKNIQYF
-	TRBJ1-6	TRBV2	-	TGTGCCAGCAGATGGGGGAGACAGGATAATTCACCCCTCCACTTT	CASRWGRQDNSPLHF
-	TRBJ2-3	TRBV7-2	-	TGTGCCAGCAGCTTAGGTCGGGGGGCGCGCACAGATACGCAGTATTTT	CASSLGRGARTDTQYF
-	TRBJ2-2	TRBV19	-	TGTGCCAGTAGTACCGGACAGAACACCGGGGAGCTGTTTTTT	CASSTGQNTGELFF
TRBD1	TRBJ2-6	TRBV10-3	-	TGTGCCATCAGCAACAGGGGGCGCGAGATGGCTGGGGCCAACGTCCTGACTTTC	CAISNRGREMAGANVLTF
-	TRBJ2-5	TRBV21-1	-	TGTGCCAAAGGGACTAGCGGGGGGGCTTGTACCGGGGAGACCCAGTACTTC	CAKGTSGGACTGETQYF
-	TRBJ1-2	TRBV15	-	TGTGCCACCAGCAGGGACAGCCCTAACTATGGCTACACCTTC	CATSRDSPNYGYTF
-	TRBJ2-3	TRBV28	-	TGTGCCAGCAGCTCCAACCGTGGGGGCAGCACAGATACGCAGTATTTT	CASSSNRGGSTDTQYF
TRBD1	TRBJ2-7	TRBV4-1	-	TGCGCCAGCAGCCTCCTACAGGGGGCAGTCTACGAGCAGTACTTC	CASSLLQGAVYEQYF
-	TRBJ1-3	TRBV24-1	-	TGTGCCACCAGTGACCCAAACGACAGTTCTGGAAACACCATATATTTT	CATSDPNDSSGNTIYF